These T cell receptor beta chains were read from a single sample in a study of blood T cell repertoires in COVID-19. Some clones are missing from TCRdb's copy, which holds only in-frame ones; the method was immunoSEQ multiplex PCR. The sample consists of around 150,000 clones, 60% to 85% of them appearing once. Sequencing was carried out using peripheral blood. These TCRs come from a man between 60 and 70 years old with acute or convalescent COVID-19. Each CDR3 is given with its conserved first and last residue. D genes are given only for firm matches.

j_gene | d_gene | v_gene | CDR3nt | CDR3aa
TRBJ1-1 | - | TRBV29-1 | TGCAGCGTTGTCGGACAGCAGAACACTGAAGCTTTCTTT | CSVVGQQNTEAFF
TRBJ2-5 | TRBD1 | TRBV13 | TGTGCCAGCAGCGTCGGGACAGACGAGACCCAGTACTTC | CASSVGTDETQYF
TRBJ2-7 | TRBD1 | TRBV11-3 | TGTGCCAGCAGCTTAGGGGACAGGCCTCTCGACGAGCAGTACTTC | CASSLGDRPLDEQYF
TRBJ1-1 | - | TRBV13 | TGTGCCAGCAGCCGGGGGAACACTGAAGCTTTCTTT | CASSRGNTEAFF
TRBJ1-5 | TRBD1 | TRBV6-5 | TGTGCCAGCAGTTCGCTTGGGACAGGGGGCGGGCAGCCCCAGCATTTT | CASSSLGTGGGQPQHF
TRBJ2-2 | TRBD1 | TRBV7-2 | TGTGCCACGACAACGCCGGGACAGGGGATCACCGGGGAGCTGTTTTTT | CATTTPGQGITGELFF
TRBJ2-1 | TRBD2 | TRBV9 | TGTGCCAGCAGCGTAGTGGGACTAGAGGCTAGTGAGCAGTTCTTC | CASSVVGLEASEQFF
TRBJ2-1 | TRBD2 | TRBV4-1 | TGCGCCAGCAGCCAACTACTAGCGGGGGCCTTTCAGTTCTTC | CASSQLLAGAFQFF
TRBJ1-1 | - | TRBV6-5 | TGTGCCAGCAGTTACGGCCCAGGGCCTGAAGCTTTCTTT | CASSYGPGPEAFF
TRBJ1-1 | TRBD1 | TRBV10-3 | TGTGCCATCAGTGAGTCGGACAGGATGAACACTGAAGCTTTCTTT | CAISESDRMNTEAFF
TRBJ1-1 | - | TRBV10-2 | TGCGCCAGCAGTAAACAGGGAGGGACTGAAGCTTTCTTT | CASSKQGGTEAFF
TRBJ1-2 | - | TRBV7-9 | TGTGCCAGCAGCTTGACAGGCTATGGCTACACCTTC | CASSLTGYGYTF
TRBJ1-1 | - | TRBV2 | TGTGCCAGCAGTGGGTGGGGGGACACTGAAGCTTTCTTT | CASSGWGDTEAFF
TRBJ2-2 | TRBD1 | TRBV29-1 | TGCAGCGTTGGGACAGGCGACGGGGAGCTGTTTTTT | CSVGTGDGELFF
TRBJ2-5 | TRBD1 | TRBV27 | TGTGCCAGCAGTTTAGCGCCGGGACAGTTCCAAGAGACCCAGTACTTC | CASSLAPGQFQETQYF
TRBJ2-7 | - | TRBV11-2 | TGTGCCAGCAGCGCCTTGGGGCGGAGCTCCTACGAGCAGTACTTC | CASSALGRSSYEQYF
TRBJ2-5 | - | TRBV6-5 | TGTGCCAGCAGACAGGACGAGACCCAGTACTTC | CASRQDETQYF
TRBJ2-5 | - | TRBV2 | TGTGCCAGCAGTGAAAACCCCCAGGTGACCCAGTACTTC | CASSENPQVTQYF
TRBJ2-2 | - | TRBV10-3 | TGTGCCATCAGTGAATTAAAGGGGACCGGGGAGCTGTTTTTT | CAISELKGTGELFF
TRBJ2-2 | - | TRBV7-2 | TGTGCCAGCAGCCTATACAGGGACACCGGGGAGCTGTTTTTT | CASSLYRDTGELFF
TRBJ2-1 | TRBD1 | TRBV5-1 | TGCGCCAGCAGGGCCGGGACAGCTAACAATGAGCAGTTCTTC | CASRAGTANNEQFF
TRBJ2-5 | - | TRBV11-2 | TGTGCCAGCAGCCCCCAACTAGGCGGGGAGACCCAGTACTTC | CASSPQLGGETQYF